This is a list of T cell receptor beta chains from one sample in a study of T cells in Graves' hyperthyroidism and ophthalmopathy. TCRdb re-called the multiplex PCR reads with MiXCR, one entry per CDR3 protein. The table records around 250,000 distinct CDR3 sequences, about 15% of them present only once. The source material was blood. All receptors derive from a middle-aged woman with Graves' hyperthyroidism that later progressed to Graves' ophthalmopathy. The CDR3 runs from the conserved cysteine through the conserved F or W. D genes are given only for firm matches. Size is stated for part of the rows, as once, few or many counts, or as a class when the clone is expanded.

j_call,v_call,clone_size,d_call,cdr3_nt,cdr3_aa
TRBJ1-5,TRBV19,many,TRBD1,TGTGCCAGTCAGCAGACAGGGGTTCATCAGCCCCAGCATTTT,CASQQTGVHQPQHF
TRBJ2-5,TRBV28,many,NA,TGTGCCAGCAGTTTAAGCCTAGTCACAGAGACCCAGTACTTC,CASSLSLVTETQYF
TRBJ2-5,TRBV3-1,many,TRBD2,TGTGCCAGCAGCCAACTTACTCTCGGACTAGCGAGGGAGACCCAGTACTTC,CASSQLTLGLARETQYF
TRBJ2-5,TRBV12-3/TRBV12-4,NA,NA,TGTGCCAGCAGTCTCACAAAGGGAGAGACCCAGTACTTC,CASSLTKGETQYF
TRBJ2-7,TRBV19,few,NA,TGTGCCAGTAGTATAGTAGCTTTCTCCTACGAGCAGTACTTC,CASSIVAFSYEQYF
TRBJ2-7,TRBV24-1,few,TRBD1,TGTGCCACCAGTGATTCGGGACAGGCGTCCTACGAGCAGTACTTC,CATSDSGQASYEQYF
TRBJ2-3,TRBV3-1,many,TRBD2,TGTGCCAGCAGCGCGGCAGTCGGGCGGGGGGGTCCAGATACGCAGTATTTT,CASSAAVGRGGPDTQYF
TRBJ2-1,TRBV11-2,NA,NA,TGTGCCAGCAGTGGCACAGCCGGATGGGAGCAGTTCTTC,CASSGTAGWEQFF
TRBJ2-7,TRBV4-1,NA,NA,TGCGCCAGCAGCCAGCCAAGTTCCTCCTACGAGCAGTACTTC,CASSQPSSSYEQYF
TRBJ2-1,TRBV28,many,NA,TGTGCCACCGCTAAGAAGGACTGGGTTTATGGCAATGAGCAGTTCTTC,CATAKKDWVYGNEQFF
TRBJ2-1,TRBV6-2/TRBV6-3,many,NA,TGTGCCAGCAGTTACTTCGGAGGGGACGATGAGCAGTTCTTC,CASSYFGGDDEQFF
TRBJ1-1,TRBV5-1,many,NA,TGCGCCAGCAGCTTGGTTCCGGGACCCACTGAAGCTTTCTTT,CASSLVPGPTEAFF
TRBJ2-5,TRBV3-1,many,TRBD2,TGTGCCAGCAGCCGACCTGGACTAGCCCGGGAGACCCAGTACTTC,CASSRPGLARETQYF
TRBJ2-4,TRBV27,many,TRBD2,TGTGCCAGTAAAGGACTAGCTAACATTCAGTACTTC,CASKGLANIQYF
TRBJ1-5,TRBV25-1,few,NA,TGTGCCAGCAGTGAATATAGCACAGACGGGGGCAATCAGCCCCAGCATTTT,CASSEYSTDGGNQPQHF
TRBJ1-4,TRBV2,many,TRBD1,TGTGCCAGCAGCGACCGAGCTACAGGGGTGGAGGAAAAACTGTTTTTT,CASSDRATGVEEKLFF
TRBJ2-3,TRBV2,many,NA,TGTGCCAGCAGTCTTAGCGGAGGCCCCACAGATACGCAGTATTTT,CASSLSGGPTDTQYF
TRBJ2-2,TRBV7-8,many,NA,TGTGCCAGCAGCTTAGGGCGGGTTGAGGAGCTGTTTTTT,CASSLGRVEELFF
TRBJ2-7,TRBV18,many,NA,TGTGCCAGCTCACCAAGGCCAGGGGAGGGGTACGAGCAGTACTTC,CASSPRPGEGYEQYF
TRBJ1-1,TRBV6-2/TRBV6-3,once,NA,TGTGCCAGCAGTTACATGGGCTCGTCAAAGAGCGCTTTCTTT,CASSYMGSSKSAFF
TRBJ1-4,TRBV12-3/TRBV12-4,many,NA,TGTGCCAGCAGTAACCAGGGAGAAAAACTGTTTTTT,CASSNQGEKLFF
TRBJ2-3,TRBV12-3/TRBV12-4,many,NA,TGTGCCAGCAGCCTGGGACGGAACACAGATACGCAGTATTTT,CASSLGRNTDTQYF
TRBJ2-1,TRBV27,many,TRBD2,TGTGCCAGCAGTTTATGGGCCGGGACTAGCGGGAGCTGGAACGAGCAGTTCTTC,CASSLWAGTSGSWNEQFF
TRBJ2-7,TRBV6-1,NA,TRBD1,TGTGCCACCGACAGGGGCTACGAGCAGTACTTC,CATDRGYEQYF
TRBJ2-3,TRBV15,many,NA,TGTGCCACCAGCAGAGTGATCGGGTTGGGGTTTAGCACAGATACGCAGTATTTT,CATSRVIGLGFSTDTQYF
TRBJ2-2,TRBV28,many,NA,TGTGCCAGCAGTTTTTTGCCCTCCCCAGGGTTTACCGGGGAGCTGTTTTTT,CASSFLPSPGFTGELFF
TRBJ2-7,TRBV5-1,many,NA,TGCGCCAGCAGCTCGGGACGCGGGTACGAGCAGTACTTC,CASSSGRGYEQYF
TRBJ1-5,TRBV6-1,many,NA,TGTGCCAGCAGTGAGGGGCCGCAAGGGCCCCAGCATTTT,CASSEGPQGPQHF
TRBJ2-2,TRBV11-2,many,TRBD2,TGTGCCAGCAGCCTTCCGGGACTAGCGGTGTACACCGGGGAGCTGTTTTTT,CASSLPGLAVYTGELFF
TRBJ2-5,TRBV3-1,many,NA,TGTGCCAGCAGCCCGTCGTACGGGGCAGAGACCCAGTACTTC,CASSPSYGAETQYF
TRBJ1-1,TRBV20-1,many,TRBD1,TGCAGTGCCCCGGACAGGGAAGCTTTCTTT,CSAPDREAFF
TRBJ1-1,TRBV20-1,many,NA,TGCAGTGCTAGACCCGGACTGTTGAACACTGAAGCTTTCTTT,CSARPGLLNTEAFF
TRBJ2-7,TRBV27,few,TRBD2,TGTGCCAGCAGACCGGGACTAGCGCCCTCCTACGAGCAGTACTTC,CASRPGLAPSYEQYF
TRBJ2-1,TRBV7-6,many,TRBD2,TGTGCCAGCAGCTCTACTAGAGGAGGGAGGGGTGAGCAGTTCTTC,CASSSTRGGRGEQFF
TRBJ1-1,TRBV29-1,many,NA,TGCAGCGTTGGCCAGGGGCGCCCCCTGAACACTGAAGCTTTCTTT,CSVGQGRPLNTEAFF
TRBJ2-7,TRBV15,many,TRBD1,TGTGCCACCAGAAGGGGACAGGGTGTACTCGAGCAGTACTTC,CATRRGQGVLEQYF
TRBJ2-7,TRBV5-6,few,NA,TGTGCCGGCAGCTTGGGGGGGACAACCTACGAGCAGTACTTC,CAGSLGGTTYEQYF
TRBJ1-5,TRBV27,NA,NA,TGTGCCAGCAGTCCCCGCGGGACTTATAGCAATCAGCCCCAGCATTTT,CASSPRGTYSNQPQHF
TRBJ2-3,TRBV7-3,many,NA,TGTGCCAGCAGCCTCGGACATCGCACAGATACGCAGTATTTT,CASSLGHRTDTQYF
TRBJ2-3,TRBV5-8,many,TRBD2,TGTGCCAGCAGCTTGGGACTAGCGGTCACAGATACGCAGTATTTT,CASSLGLAVTDTQYF
TRBJ1-1,TRBV5-1,NA,NA,TGCGCCAGCAGCTTACCCCTTTTTACAGGGAGACACACTGAAGCTTTCTTT,CASSLPLFTGRHTEAFF
TRBJ2-1,TRBV6-1,few,NA,TGTGCCAGCAGGGACACTTCGGGGCGGGTGGGGGACAATGAGCAGTTCTTC,CASRDTSGRVGDNEQFF
TRBJ2-1,TRBV20-1,many,NA,TGCAGTGCTAGAGAACCCCTCGGGAGCGTACGTGAGCAGTTCTTC,CSAREPLGSVREQFF
TRBJ2-7,TRBV6-1,NA,NA,TGTGCCAGCACCGCCTCCTCTTACGAGCAGTACTTC,CASTASSYEQYF
TRBJ2-5,TRBV25-1,few,NA,TGTGCCAGCAGTGACCCGCAAACCTTAGAGACCCAGTACTTC,CASSDPQTLETQYF
TRBJ2-7,TRBV7-8,few,TRBD2,TGTGCCAGCAGCATCCTCAGGACTAGCATAAACTACGAGCAGTACTTC,CASSILRTSINYEQYF
TRBJ2-3,TRBV24-1,many,NA,TGTGCCACCAGTGATCTCCCACAGGGAATAAGCACAGATACGCAGTATTTT,CATSDLPQGISTDTQYF
TRBJ2-2,TRBV4-2,many,NA,TGTGCCAGCAGCCAAGTAGTTACCTACCTTATCACCGGGGAGCTGTTTTTT,CASSQVVTYLITGELFF
TRBJ2-1,TRBV27,many,NA,TGTGCCAGCAGTTTAGATGTCGGGAGATCGTCCTACAATGAGCAGTTCTTC,CASSLDVGRSSYNEQFF
TRBJ2-1,TRBV18,many,TRBD2,TGTGCCAGCTCACCATTGCGGGCTAGCGGGAATGAGCAGTTCTTC,CASSPLRASGNEQFF
TRBJ2-7,TRBV7-3,many,NA,TGTGCCAGCAGTCCGTTCGGATCAACCCCTTCCGAGCAGTACTTC,CASSPFGSTPSEQYF
TRBJ1-1,TRBV24-1,many,NA,TGTGCCACCAGTGATTCGGACAGTGAAGCTTTCTTT,CATSDSDSEAFF